The present TCR beta chain was sequenced within a study of blood T cell repertoires in COVID-19. On the study more broadly: COVID-19 samples, acute and convalescent, were from the United States, Italy and Spain. Sources were T cells, B-cell-depleted T cells, or PBMCs; the material itself was cDNA or gDNA.

With 6 bases clipped from V and 7 bases from J, the junction kept 8 bases outside the gene matches. The V gene's germline CDR1 is MNHEY and CDR2 SVGAGI. CDR3 length: 15 amino acids. Original handling: Reference gene primers were amplified, and this amplification served to estimate nucleated cell counts. Repertoires were generated with immunoSEQ multiplex PCR, while TCRdb's copy carries only in-frame clones and drops some. The V and J calls and clone size come from that table; D and trimming were worked out from the DNA. The repertoire has roughly 160,000 clones, 70% to 90% of them found once; the top ten carry about 0.98%.

The TCR was taken from a young man with acute or convalescent COVID-19. This chain links TRBV6-5 with TRBJ2-1, with 11 bases matching TRBD1. Sequenced material: peripheral blood. CDR3 DNA sequence: TGTGCCAGCAGACAGGACAGGGGGCCCTTAAATGAGCAGTTCTTC. It specifies CASRQDRGPLNEQFF.